This paragraph reports one T cell receptor (beta chain). Looked up from germline, CDR1 is LNHDA and CDR2 is SQIVND (reference sequence). The CDR3 length is 15 residues. V gave up 5 bases and J gave up 4 bases; unmatched junction bases: 6. Per the authors' pipeline: It was from reference gene primer amplification that nucleated cell counts were estimated. Profiling relied on immunoSEQ multiplex PCR, and the TCRdb table lists in-frame clones only, not all of them. That table supplies the V and J calls and clone size; D and trimming were determined from the DNA. The sample includes 100,000 to 130,000 clones, 90% to 95% of them seen just once. This record comes from a study of blood T cell repertoires in COVID-19. Study-wide context: The United States, Italy and Spain provided the acute and convalescent COVID-19 samples. T cells, B-cell-depleted T cells, or PBMCs provided the cDNA or gDNA that served as material.

The sequence came from a woman aged 25-40 years with acute or convalescent COVID-19. The specimen was peripheral blood. The rearrangement uses TRBV19 and TRBJ2-3, with 10 bases matching TRBD1. CDR3 loop: CASSYTGTGADTQYF. In DNA form, the CDR3 reads TGTGCCAGTAGTTACACCGGGACAGGGGCAGATACGCAGTATTTT.